A single sample gave rise to the 15 T cell receptor beta chains below, sequenced in a study of T cells after yellow fever vaccination. TCRdb redid the calling of the 5' RACE reads with MiXCR, one entry per CDR3 protein. Among almost 600,000 distinct CDR3 sequences listed, roughly 13% were seen once. The sequences come from PBMCs, collected on the day of the yellow fever booster vaccination. The receptor source for this set is a man aged 25 to 40 who received the YFV17D yellow fever vaccine.

Ten or more counts support this clonotype. The gene calls are TRBV6-6 and TRBJ2-2; D is undetermined. V was clipped by 0 bases and J by 5 bases, with 4 bases between them. The length of the CDR3 is 13 residues. CDR1 MNHNY and CDR2 SVGAGI come from the germline V gene (reference sequence). Here the CDR3 reads CASSYSLTGELFF. The CDR3 DNA sequence: TGTGCCAGCAGTTACTCGTTGACCGGGGAGCTGTTTTTT.

This clonotype has a count of ten or more. CDR3 DNA sequence: TGTGCCAGCACCAACTACGGCAAAAACATTCAGTACTTC. Encoded protein: CASTNYGKNIQYF. The chain carries TRBV28 and TRBJ2-4, with D uncertain. V was clipped by 7 bases and J by 3 bases, with 10 bases between them. Germline V gene sequence: CDR1 MDHEN, CDR2 SYDVKM. There are 13 residues in the CDR3.

This clonotype was recorded at least ten times. The chain carries TRBV5-5 and TRBJ1-2; D is unclear. V lost 0 bases and J lost 4, with 7 bases in between. CDR3 length: 13 amino acids. Germline values: CDR1 SGHKS, CDR2 YYEKEE (reference sequence). The CDR3 here is CASSLDGAYGYTF. The CDR3 DNA is TGTGCCAGCAGCTTGGACGGAGCCTATGGCTACACCTTC.

The J gene is TRBJ2-7, the V gene TRBV15, with D maybe TRBD2 (5 bases). Germline V lookup: CDR1 LNHNV, CDR2 YYDKDF (reference sequence). The V end lost 0 bases, the J end lost 3 bases, and 12 bases lay between the germline ends. The CDR3 covers 15 residues. CDR3 in amino acids: CATSRDLLVHYEQYF. For the CDR3, the DNA is TGTGCCACCAGCAGAGACCTACTAGTTCACTACGAGCAGTACTTC. Full variable domain (rest looked up from reference TRBV15 and TRBJ2-7): DAMVIQNPRYQVTQFGKPVTLSCSQTLNHNVMYWYQQKSSQAPKLLFHYYDKDFNNEADTPDNFQSRRPNTSFCFLDIRSPGLGDTAMYLCATSRDLLVHYEQYFGPGTRLTVT.

A few counts support this clonotype. This chain's CDR3 is CASMPSGSAGELFF. In DNA form, the CDR3 reads TGTGCCAGCATGCCCAGCGGGAGCGCCGGGGAGCTGTTTTTT. V and J are TRBV7-2 and TRBJ2-2, with TRBD2 identical over 8 bases. In germline, CDR1 is SGHTA, CDR2 FQGNSA. Trimming cost V 7 bases and J 6 bases; bases outside gene matches: 7. The CDR3 runs 14 residues.

This clonotype was found a few times. The J gene is TRBJ2-4, the V gene TRBV12-3 or TRBV12-4; 9 bases fit TRBD1. Trimming at V came to 6 bases and at J to 0 bases, leaving 12 bases not matched to a gene. The CDR3 spans 18 residues. The CDR3 reads CASRLGTGLHPAKNIQYF. The CDR3 DNA reads TGTGCCAGCAGACTCGGGACAGGGTTACACCCAGCCAAAAACATTCAGTACTTC.

V usage is TRBV12-3 or TRBV12-4 and J usage is TRBJ2-7; no reliable D call. The CDR3 extends over 13 amino acids. The V gene lost 3 bases and the J gene lost 3 bases, with 9 bases spanning the gap. The CDR3 here is CASSFGSDYEQYF. CDR3 bases: TGTGCCAGCAGTTTTGGCAGCGACTACGAGCAGTACTTC.

This clonotype turned up a few times. J is TRBJ1-4 and V is TRBV11-2; D remains ambiguous. V lost 0 bases and J lost 0, with 8 bases in between. From germline, CDR1 is SGHAT and CDR2 FQNNGV. The CDR3 consists of 16 residues. CDR3 sequence: CASSLDRGTTNEKLFF. CDR3 coding DNA: TGTGCCAGCAGCTTAGATCGGGGAACAACTAATGAAAAACTGTTTTTT.

This clonotype appeared a few times. The chain couples TRBV10-3 to TRBJ2-1, with D uncertain. Trimming took off 0 bases at V and 8 bases at J, with 11 bases between the two ends. Germline CDR1 reads ENHRY; CDR2 reads SYGVKD. The CDR3 spans 14 residues. The CDR3 region has the DNA TGTGCCATCAGTGAGTCACTGGGGTGGGATGAGCAGTTCTTC. Translating gives CAISESLGWDEQFF.

This clonotype was observed at least ten times. DNA of the CDR3: TGCAGTGCTAAAGCACCCGACAGCACAGATACGCAGTATTTT. This sequence encodes CSAKAPDSTDTQYF. The chain has TRBV20-1 and TRBJ2-3; no reliable D call. V dropped 4 bases and J dropped 0 bases, with 11 bases sitting between them. CDR1 and CDR2 (germline): DFQATT, SNEGSKA (reference sequence). The CDR3 totals 14 residues.

V gene TRBV12-3 or TRBV12-4 combines with J gene TRBJ2-3, with D maybe TRBD1 (5 bases). The V and J ends lost 3 bases and 1 base respectively, with 8 bases between them. The CDR3 runs to 14 residues. CDR3 bases: TGTGCCAGCAGTTTCAGGGCTGGCACAGATACGCAGTATTTT. It encodes CASSFRAGTDTQYF.

CDR3 nucleotides: TGTGCCAGCAGTCAGGGAGGGTCTCTCGTTCAGACCCAGTACTTC. This encodes CASSQGGSLVQTQYF. The J gene is TRBJ2-5, the V gene TRBV5-5; 7 nucleotides match TRBD2. The J segment lost 6 bases and the V segment lost 5 bases, leaving 13 bases of the junction unmatched. CDR1 and CDR2 from the germline V gene are SGHKS and YYEKEE (reference sequence). The CDR3 totals 15 residues. Variable domain in full (rest from reference TRBV5-5 and TRBJ2-5): DAGVTQSPTHLIKTRGQQVTLRCSPISGHKSVSWYQQVLGQGPQFIFQYYEKEERGRGNFPDRFSARQFPNYSSELNVNALLLGDSALYLCASSQGGSLVQTQYFGPGTRLLVL.

In DNA form, the CDR3 reads TGCAGTGCTGCCCTTTGGGCGGACCACTACAATGAGCAGTTCTTC. Translating it yields CSAALWADHYNEQFF. The rearrangement uses TRBV20-1 and TRBJ2-1; D gene ambiguous. The V and J ends lost 5 bases and 3 bases respectively, with 17 bases between them. The CDR3 covers 15 residues. Per the germline V gene, CDR1 is DFQATT and CDR2 is SNEGSKA (reference sequence).

The V gene is TRBV6-1, the J gene TRBJ1-2; TRBD1 matches 7 bases. CDR3 length: 14 residues. Germline lookup yields CDR1 MNHNS and CDR2 SASEGT. Trimming removed 4 bases from V and 8 bases from J; junction bases left unmatched: 10. This CDR3 reads CASSAKTGREGYTF. DNA of the CDR3: TGTGCCAGCAGTGCGAAGACAGGGCGCGAAGGCTACACCTTC.

This clonotype appeared many times. CDR3 loop: CASSLVPGGGRGANTDTQYF. The DNA of the CDR3 is TGTGCCAGCAGCTTAGTCCCCGGGGGCGGGAGGGGGGCCAACACAGATACGCAGTATTTT. The chain carries TRBV11-3 and TRBJ2-3; 9 bases match TRBD2. This CDR3 region has 20 residues. In germline, CDR1 is SGHNT, CDR2 YENEEA. The ends lost 1 base at V and 2 bases at J; junction bases unmatched: 16.